This T cell receptor beta chain was sequenced for a study of T cell changes during pregnancy in multiple sclerosis. There are 13 residues in the CDR3. V was cut by 2 bases and J by 3 bases, with 7 bases left in between. Germline V gene data show CDR1 as MNHEY and CDR2 as SMNVEV (reference sequence). The table came from immunoSEQ multiplex PCR; TCRdb's copy has only in-frame clones and leaves some out. The sample carries over 50,000 clones, approximately 90% recorded once. Material: peripheral blood, obtained in the third trimester of pregnancy. V is TRBV27 and J is TRBJ1-2, with D hard to call. This receptor was identified in a female donor in good health, enrolled as a control in a pregnancy study. CDR3 loop: CASSLREHYGYTF. The CDR3 coding sequence is TGTGCCAGCAGTTTAAGAGAACACTATGGCTACACCTTC.